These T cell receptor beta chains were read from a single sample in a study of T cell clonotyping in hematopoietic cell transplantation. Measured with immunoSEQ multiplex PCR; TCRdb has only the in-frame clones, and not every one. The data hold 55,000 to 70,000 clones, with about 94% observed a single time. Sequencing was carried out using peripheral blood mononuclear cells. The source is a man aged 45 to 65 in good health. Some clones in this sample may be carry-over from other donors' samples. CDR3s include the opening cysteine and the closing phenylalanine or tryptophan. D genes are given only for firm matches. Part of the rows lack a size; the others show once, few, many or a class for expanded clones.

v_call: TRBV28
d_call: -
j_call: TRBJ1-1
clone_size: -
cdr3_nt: TGTGCCAGCAGTCGAGCGACCTCTACTGAAGCTTTCTTT
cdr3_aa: CASSRATSTEAFF

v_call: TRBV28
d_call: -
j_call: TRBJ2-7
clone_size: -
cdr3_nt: TGTGCCAGCAGCTCCGGGGTCTACGAGCAGTACTTC
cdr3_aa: CASSSGVYEQYF

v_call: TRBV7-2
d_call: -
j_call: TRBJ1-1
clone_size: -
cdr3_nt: TGTGCCAGCAGCTACATCATGAACACTGAAGCTTTCTTT
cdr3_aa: CASSYIMNTEAFF

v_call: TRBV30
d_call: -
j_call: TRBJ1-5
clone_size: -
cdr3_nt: TGTGCCTGGAGTGCCAGTAACAATCAGCCCCAGCATTTT
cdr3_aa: CAWSASNNQPQHF

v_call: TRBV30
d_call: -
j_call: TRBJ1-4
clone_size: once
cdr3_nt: TGTGCCTGGAGTAGGGCAGATTCTGAAAAACTGTTTTTT
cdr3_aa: CAWSRADSEKLFF

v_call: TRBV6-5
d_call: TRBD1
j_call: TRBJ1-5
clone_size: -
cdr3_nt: TGTGCCAGCAGCTCCGGACAGGGAAGTCAGCCCCAGCATTTT
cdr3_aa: CASSSGQGSQPQHF

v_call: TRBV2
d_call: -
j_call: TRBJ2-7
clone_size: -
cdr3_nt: TGTGCCAGCAGTGGCCAGTCCCAAGCCTACGAGCAGTACTTC
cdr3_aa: CASSGQSQAYEQYF

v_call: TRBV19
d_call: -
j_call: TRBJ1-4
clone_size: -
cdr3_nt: TGTGCCAGTAGTATGTCACTGCCGGAAAAACTGTTTTTT
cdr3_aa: CASSMSLPEKLFF

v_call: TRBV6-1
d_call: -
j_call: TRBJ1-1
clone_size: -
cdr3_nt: TGTGCCAGCAGTGAAGCGCCACGGATGAACACTGAAGCTTTCTTT
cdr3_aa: CASSEAPRMNTEAFF

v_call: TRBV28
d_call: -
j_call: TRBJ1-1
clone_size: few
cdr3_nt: TGTGCCAGCATCCGAGACTCGACTGAAGCTTTCTTT
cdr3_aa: CASIRDSTEAFF

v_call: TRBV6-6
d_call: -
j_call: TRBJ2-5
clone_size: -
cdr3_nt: TGTGCCAGCAGTACCCAGGGCGCAAGGGGCGAGACCCAGTACTTC
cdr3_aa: CASSTQGARGETQYF

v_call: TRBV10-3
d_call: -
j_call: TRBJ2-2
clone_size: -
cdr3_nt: TGTGCCATCCTCGCGGGGAACACCGGGGAGCTGTTTTTT
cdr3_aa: CAILAGNTGELFF

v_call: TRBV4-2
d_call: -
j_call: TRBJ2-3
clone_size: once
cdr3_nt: TGTGCCAGCAGCCAAGATAGAGATACGCAGTATTTT
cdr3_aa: CASSQDRDTQYF

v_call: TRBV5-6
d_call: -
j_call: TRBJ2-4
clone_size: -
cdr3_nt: TGTGCCAGCAGCTTGAGGCAGGTTGGAAACATTCAGTACTTC
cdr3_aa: CASSLRQVGNIQYF

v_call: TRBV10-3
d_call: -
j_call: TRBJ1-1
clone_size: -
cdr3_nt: TGTGCCATCAGTGATAAGATGTTGGGCTTGAACACTGAAGCTTTCTTT
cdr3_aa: CAISDKMLGLNTEAFF

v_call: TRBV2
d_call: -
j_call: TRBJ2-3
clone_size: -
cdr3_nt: TGTGCCAGCAGTGAAGGATCCACAGATACGCAGTATTTT
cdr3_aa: CASSEGSTDTQYF

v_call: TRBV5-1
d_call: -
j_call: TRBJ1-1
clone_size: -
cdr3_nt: TGCGCCAGCAGCTTAAAGGGAGGCACTGAAGCTTTCTTT
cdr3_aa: CASSLKGGTEAFF

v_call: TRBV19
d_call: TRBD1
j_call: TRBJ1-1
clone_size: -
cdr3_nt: TGTGCCAGTAGTGACAGGGCGGGGTACACTGAAGCTTTCTTT
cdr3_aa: CASSDRAGYTEAFF

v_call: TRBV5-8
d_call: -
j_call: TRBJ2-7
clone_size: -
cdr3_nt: TGTGCCAGCAGCTCCGGGACAACATACGAGCAGTACTTC
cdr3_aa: CASSSGTTYEQYF

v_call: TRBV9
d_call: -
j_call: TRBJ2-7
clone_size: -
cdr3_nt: TGTGCCAGCAGCGGTAGGGGGTACGAGCAGTACTTC
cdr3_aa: CASSGRGYEQYF

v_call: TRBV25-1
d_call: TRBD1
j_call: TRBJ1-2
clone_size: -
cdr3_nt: TGTGCCAGCAGTGAAGCCCAGACAGGGGGCTACGGCTACACCTTC
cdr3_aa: CASSEAQTGGYGYTF

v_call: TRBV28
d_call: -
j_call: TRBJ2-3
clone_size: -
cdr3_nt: TGTGCCAGCAGGGAAGTTGCAGGAGATACGCAGTATTTT
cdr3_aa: CASREVAGDTQYF

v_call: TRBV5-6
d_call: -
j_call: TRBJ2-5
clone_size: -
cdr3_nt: TGTGCCAGCAGCCTACGGACCTACCAAGAGACCCAGTACTTC
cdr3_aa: CASSLRTYQETQYF

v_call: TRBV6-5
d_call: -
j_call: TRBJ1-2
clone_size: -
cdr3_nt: TGTGCCAGCAGTTACTCGAGGAGGGTTGGGGGCTACACCTTC
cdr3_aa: CASSYSRRVGGYTF

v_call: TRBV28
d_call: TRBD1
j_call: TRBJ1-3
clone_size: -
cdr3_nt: TGTGCCAGCAGTCGGCCCCGACAGGGAGCTGGAAACACCATATATTTT
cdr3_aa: CASSRPRQGAGNTIYF

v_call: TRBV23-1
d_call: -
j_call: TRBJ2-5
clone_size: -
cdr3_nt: TGCGCCAGCAGAATTAAGCAGTCGGAGACCCAGTACTTC
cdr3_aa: CASRIKQSETQYF

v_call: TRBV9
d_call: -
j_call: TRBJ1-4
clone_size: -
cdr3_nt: TGTGCCAGCAGCGAACACTTGGGGGAAAAACTGTTTTTT
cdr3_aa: CASSEHLGEKLFF

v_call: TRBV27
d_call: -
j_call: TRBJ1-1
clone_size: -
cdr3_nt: TGTGCCAGCAGTTTATTGGCGGGTACGGTCACTGAAGCTTTCTTT
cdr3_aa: CASSLLAGTVTEAFF

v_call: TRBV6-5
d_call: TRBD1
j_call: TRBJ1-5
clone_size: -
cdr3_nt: TGTGCCAGCAGGCGGACAGGGCCTAATCAGCCCCAGCATTTT
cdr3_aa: CASRRTGPNQPQHF

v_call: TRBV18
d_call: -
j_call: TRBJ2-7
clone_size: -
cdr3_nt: TGTGCCAGCTCACCAGGGGTATTGGTCGGCTACGAGCAGTACTTC
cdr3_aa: CASSPGVLVGYEQYF

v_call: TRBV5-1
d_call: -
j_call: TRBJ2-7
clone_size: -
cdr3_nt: TGCGCCAGCAGCGCCAGGGGCCTTAGTGAGCAGTACTTC
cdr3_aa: CASSARGLSEQYF

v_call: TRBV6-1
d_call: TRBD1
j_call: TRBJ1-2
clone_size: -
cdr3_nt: TGTGCCAGCAGTGTCCGGGACAGGGGGCTCATCTATGGCTACACCTTC
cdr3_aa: CASSVRDRGLIYGYTF

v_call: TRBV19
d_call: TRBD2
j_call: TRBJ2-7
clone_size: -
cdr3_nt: TGTGCCAGTAGTATAGTGCGCGGGAGCTACGAGCAGTACTTC
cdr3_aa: CASSIVRGSYEQYF

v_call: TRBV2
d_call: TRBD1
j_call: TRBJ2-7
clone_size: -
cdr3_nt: TGTGCCAGCATCTCGGAGGGACAGGCCTCCGGTAAGCAGTACTTC
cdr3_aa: CASISEGQASGKQYF

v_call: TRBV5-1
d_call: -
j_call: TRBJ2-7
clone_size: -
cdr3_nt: TGCGCCAGCAGCTTACCTAGCGCCTCCTACGAGCAGTACTTC
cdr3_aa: CASSLPSASYEQYF

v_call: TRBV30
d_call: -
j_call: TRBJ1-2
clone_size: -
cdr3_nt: TGTGCCTGGAACACACCTGGAGCATATGGCTACACCTTC
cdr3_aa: CAWNTPGAYGYTF

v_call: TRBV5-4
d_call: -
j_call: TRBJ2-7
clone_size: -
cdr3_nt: TGTGCCAGCAGCTTGTTCGGGGAAAGGTACGAGCAGTACTTC
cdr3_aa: CASSLFGERYEQYF

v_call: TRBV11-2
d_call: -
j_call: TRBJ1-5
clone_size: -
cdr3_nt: TGTGCCAGCAGCTTATATGGGTCAAATCAGCCCCAGCATTTT
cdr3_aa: CASSLYGSNQPQHF

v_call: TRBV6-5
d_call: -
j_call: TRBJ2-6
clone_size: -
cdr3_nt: TGTGCCAGCAGGGTAGTCTCTGGGGCCAACGTCCTGACTTTC
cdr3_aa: CASRVVSGANVLTF

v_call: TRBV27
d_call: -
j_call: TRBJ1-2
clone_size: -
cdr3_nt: TGTGCCAGCAGTATCGGGACGGACACCATCTATGGCTACACCTTC
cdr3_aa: CASSIGTDTIYGYTF

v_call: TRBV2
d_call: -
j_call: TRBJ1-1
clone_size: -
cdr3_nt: TGTGCCAGCTCGGGAATAATGAACACTGAAGCTTTCTTT
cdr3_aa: CASSGIMNTEAFF

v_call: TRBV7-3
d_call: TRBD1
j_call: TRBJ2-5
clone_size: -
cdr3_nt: TGTGCCAGCAGCTTAGGGACAGGACACCAAGAGACCCAGTACTTC
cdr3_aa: CASSLGTGHQETQYF

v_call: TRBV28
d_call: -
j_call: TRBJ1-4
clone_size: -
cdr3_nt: TGTGCCAGCAACTTAGGGCTGGGCGGAGAAAAACTGTTTTTT
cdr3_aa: CASNLGLGGEKLFF

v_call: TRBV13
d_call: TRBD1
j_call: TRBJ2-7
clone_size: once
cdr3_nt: TGTGCCAGCAGCTTAGCGGGACAGGGGGCCACCTACGAGCAGTACTTC
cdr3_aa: CASSLAGQGATYEQYF

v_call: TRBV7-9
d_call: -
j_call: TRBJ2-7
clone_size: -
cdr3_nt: TGTGCCAGCAGCCCCCAAGGGCAGCCCTACGAGCAGTACTTC
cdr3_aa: CASSPQGQPYEQYF

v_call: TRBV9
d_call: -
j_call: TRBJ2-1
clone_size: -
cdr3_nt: TGTGCCAGCAGCCCCCGGGGTGCGTTATACAATGAGCAGTTCTTC
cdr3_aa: CASSPRGALYNEQFF

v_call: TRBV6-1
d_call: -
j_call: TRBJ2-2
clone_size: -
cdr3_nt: TGTGCCAGCAGTGTATACCTGACAGACACCGGGGAGCTGTTTTTT
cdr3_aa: CASSVYLTDTGELFF

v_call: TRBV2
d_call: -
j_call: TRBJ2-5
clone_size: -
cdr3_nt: TGTGCCAGCAGCCCCTACTCCGGGGCCCAGTACTTC
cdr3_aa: CASSPYSGAQYF

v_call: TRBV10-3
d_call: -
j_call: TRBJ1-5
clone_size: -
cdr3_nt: TGTGCCATCAGTACACAGAATCAGCCCCAGCATTTT
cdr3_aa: CAISTQNQPQHF

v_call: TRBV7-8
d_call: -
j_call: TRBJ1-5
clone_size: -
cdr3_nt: TGTGCCAGCAGCTTAGTCAGGGAAGGGTCCCAGCATTTT
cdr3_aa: CASSLVREGSQHF

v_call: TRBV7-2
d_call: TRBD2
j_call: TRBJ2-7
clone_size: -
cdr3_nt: TGTGCCAGCAGCCCCCGGGAGGGCTCCTACGAGCAGTACTTC
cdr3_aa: CASSPREGSYEQYF

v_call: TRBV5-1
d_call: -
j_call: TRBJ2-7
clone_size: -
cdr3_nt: TGCGCCAGCAGCTTGCCGTACGGGGAGCAGTACTTC
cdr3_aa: CASSLPYGEQYF

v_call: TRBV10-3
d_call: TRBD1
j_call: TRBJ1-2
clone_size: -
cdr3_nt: TGTGCCATACAGGGGGAGGTAGGCTACACCTTC
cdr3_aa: CAIQGEVGYTF

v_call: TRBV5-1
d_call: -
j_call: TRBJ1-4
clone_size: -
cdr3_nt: TGCGCCAGCGGAACCGGGACGTTTAATGAAAAACTGTTTTTT
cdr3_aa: CASGTGTFNEKLFF

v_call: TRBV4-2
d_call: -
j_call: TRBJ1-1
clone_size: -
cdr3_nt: TGTGCCAGCAGCCAAGATTACGAAGAAGCTTTCTTT
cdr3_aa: CASSQDYEEAFF

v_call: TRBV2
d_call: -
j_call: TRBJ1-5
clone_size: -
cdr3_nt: TGTGCCAGCAGTGGGCCTTCCAATCAGCCCCAGCATTTT
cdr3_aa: CASSGPSNQPQHF

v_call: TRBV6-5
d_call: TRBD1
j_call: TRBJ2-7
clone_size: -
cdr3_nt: TGTGCCAGCAGCCTTGGGACAGACCTTTACTACGAGCAGTACTTC
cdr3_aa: CASSLGTDLYYEQYF

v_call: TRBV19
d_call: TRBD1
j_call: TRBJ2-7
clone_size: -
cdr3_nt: TGTGCCAGTAGTATCTACAGGGGGCCCTACGAGCAGTACTTC
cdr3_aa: CASSIYRGPYEQYF

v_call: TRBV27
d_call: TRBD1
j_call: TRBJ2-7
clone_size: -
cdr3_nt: TGTGCCAGCAGTACGAGACAGGGGGCCTACGAGCAGTACTTC
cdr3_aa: CASSTRQGAYEQYF